The following is a TCR beta chain sequence with its context. The repertoire was sequenced with immunoSEQ multiplex PCR; TCRdb's copy has only in-frame clones and lacks some. Here the sample spans over 65,000 clones, approximately 91% being singletons. J gave up 1 base and V 4 bases, and 2 bases lay outside the gene matches. This CDR3 has 14 amino acids. The germline V gene has CDR1 SQVTM and CDR2 ANQGSEA. The sample belongs to a study of T cell changes during pregnancy in multiple sclerosis. The input for sequencing was peripheral blood, taken in the first trimester of pregnancy. The sequence was collected from a female donor with multiple sclerosis, enrolled in a pregnancy study. J is TRBJ2-1 and V is TRBV29-1; 9 bases match TRBD2. CDR3 nucleotides: TGCAGCGTTGGCGGGGGGGGGTCCTACAATGAGCAGTTCTTC. Its protein product is CSVGGGGSYNEQFF.